The entry below describes one T cell receptor beta chain. Assay used: immunoSEQ multiplex PCR; TCRdb lists only in-frame clones, some missing. The data hold over 200,000 clones, with about nine tenths observed a single time. The sample comes from a study of blood T cell repertoires in COVID-19. There are 13 residues in the CDR3. Trimming took 0 bases from V and 5 from J, leaving 8 bases between them. From germline, CDR1 is SGHTA and CDR2 FQGTGA. This chain links TRBV7-3 with TRBJ2-7, with D possibly matching TRBD1 (6 bases). This TCR came from a woman in her fifties or sixties with acute or convalescent COVID-19. Input material: peripheral blood. The CDR3 DNA reads TGTGCCAGCAGCTTAACCAGGGGCCACGAGCAGTACTTC. This encodes CASSLTRGHEQYF.